What follows is one T cell receptor (beta chain) and its context. The data were obtained in a study of OX40 agonist ivuxolimab in advanced cancers. Study context: Patients in dose escalation had liver, melanoma, kidney or head and neck cancers.

CDR1 LNHDA and CDR2 SQIVND come from the germline V gene (reference sequence). The length of the CDR3 is 17 residues. J lost 6 bases, V lost 0 bases, and 9 bases had no gene match. Clones were sequenced by immunoSEQ multiplex PCR, and TCRdb holds only the in-frame ones, with some missing. Counted here are fewer than 13,000 clones, 79% occurring once; the ten biggest clones make up about 43%. The chain has TRBV19 and TRBJ2-1, with TRBD2 matching over 9 bases. This TCR derives from an adult with an advanced solid tumor such as melanoma, head and neck, liver or kidney cancer. The sample in question was CD4+ or CD8+ T cells sorted from blood, obtained in a trial of the OX40 agonist ivuxolimab. The CDR3 sequence is CASSIDPRAGGLNEQFF. CDR3 nucleotide sequence: TGTGCCAGTAGTATAGATCCGCGGGCGGGAGGGCTCAATGAGCAGTTCTTC.